The text below deals with one T cell receptor (beta chain). Its antigen target is currently unknown. The junction shows a germline mismatch at one end, possibly a read error. The CDR3 spans 18 residues, from the cysteine through the phenylalanine. Solely the CDR3 DNA is kept, with 54 bases framed from the first base. Sequences SGHDN (CDR1) and FVKESK (CDR2) are obtained from the germline V gene. Donors were 39 systemically healthy Caucasian individuals from Russia aged roughly 6 to 100 years. Each donor gave 8.5 to 10 milliliters of peripheral blood, collected into EDTA-treated Vacutainer tubes. PBMCs were isolated by Ficoll-Paque density-gradient centrifugation, with at least 6 million obtained per sample. Total RNA, at least 6 micrograms per sample, was extracted from PBMCs with Trizol reagent. For every donor, flow cytometry on a PBMC aliquot measured the percentage of naive CD45RAhigh/CD27high T cells.

Library construction relied on 5' RACE. Instrument used: Illumina HiSeq 2500. The second PCR ran for roughly 6 to 11 cycles and used a J-beta primer mix along with a sample-barcoded 5' primer. A template-switch 5' adaptor carrying 12 random nucleotides introduced a unique molecular identifier onto each TCR beta cDNA molecule. At least 2.5 million CDR3-containing paired-end reads were obtained from each sample. The Mint cDNA synthesis kit, primed by a TRBC-specific oligonucleotide, was used to synthesize first-strand cDNA from all RNA. After uracil-DNA glycosylase treatment, a first 18-cycle PCR used universal primers M1SS and BC2_uni_R on all cDNA. In the source study's methods: Normalization of each sample was performed by random selection of 1 million high-quality reads, each carrying a distinct molecular identifier. Reads with shared molecular identifiers were discarded instead of being binned into consensus sequences. CDR3 identification, clonotype clustering and error correction used MiTCR with a Q25 quality threshold and the strictest error-elimination algorithm. A nonparametric unseen species model using Euler transformation provided a lower-bound estimate of total TCR beta diversity. The raw public reads went through TCRdb reprocessing: fastp at Q25, MiXCR clone calling, in-frame beta chains kept. Merged by CDR3 protein, the rows form single entries marked with the most common genes and DNA. The authors' filters were not applied to this entry. For this sample the table gives over 950,000 distinct CDR3 sequences, of which 45% to 60% were detected only once. Over 20% of the sample is in the top ten clones.

This entry comes from a study of blood T cells in healthy people across ages (dated by TCRdb to 2013 to 2016). Context from the whole study: Template switching captured roughly one uniquely barcoded TCR beta cDNA molecule per two T cells in model experiments. Age-related changes in TCR beta repertoire diversity were measured in the study by deep sequencing normalized with unique cDNA molecular identifiers. The donors were split into four age groups: young (average 16 years), middle-aged (39), aged (roughly 60) and long-lived (under 90). To avoid experimental bias, donors of different ages were randomly spread across the sequencing lanes. For two donors (one aged 18 to 29 and one aged 80 or older), the study analyzed two additional independent replicas of 1 million unique cDNA reads from the same blood draw.

General conclusions and limits of the study: Because donor CMV infection status was unknown, age-related changes in expanded clonotypes were potentially confounded. Observed TCR beta diversity per million T cells fell roughly linearly with age, and a significant reduction was already apparent by age approximately 41. Bulk unsorted PBMC profiling prevented conclusive comparison of naive and antigen-experienced compartments. The percentage of naive T cells measured by flow cytometry correlated strongly with observed TCR beta diversity. Compared with the aged group, the long-lived group had more naive CD4+ T cells, fewer expanded clones and increased TCR diversity, suggesting age selection. Estimates of total diversity based on one million sequenced T cells were considered lower bounds and underestimates.

The TCR originated in a woman in her sixties in good health. Sequenced: blood. The chain couples TRBV14 to TRBJ2-6; TRBD1 fits 12 bases in the junction. At the DNA level, the sequence is TGTGCCAGCAGTCGGGACAGGGGGCTTCTCTCTAGGGCCAACGTCCTGACTTTC. Protein translation: CASSRDRGLLSRANVLTF.